This T cell receptor (beta chain) is drawn from a study of T cells in Graves' hyperthyroidism and ophthalmopathy (dated by TCRdb to about 2019). The study in broad terms: Peripheral blood was sampled at the time of initial diagnosis, prior to any treatment. The study also compared thyroid tissue and blood T-cell repertoires from more than five Graves' hyperthyroidism patients. Following sampling, methimazole starting at 30 mg daily was given to hyperthyroidism patients, and high-dose intravenous methylprednisolone was given to ophthalmopathy patients. To identify TCR V-J signatures that set the groups apart, the researchers used a discovery cohort of about a hundred patients, made up of 40 to 45 with Graves' ophthalmopathy and some 55 with stable Graves' hyperthyroidism. An independent validation cohort of under 20 hyperthyroidism patients and about 15 patients who later progressed to ophthalmopathy tested prospective prediction of ophthalmopathy. The 100 discovery patients were divided at random into training and test sets in a 7:3 ratio. TCR Vbeta CDR3 sequencing of 120 to 150 peripheral blood samples (43 ophthalmopathy, under 80 hyperthyroidism and some 17 progressor patients) is reported in the paper.

This clonotype was observed a few times. Its recognized antigen is unknown. Nothing much larger sits one base from this clone, and base qualities are not available. On the study overall, not on this receptor specifically: In validation, the model predicted progression to ophthalmopathy with 65% to 71% sensitivity and over 72% specificity, a median of about 6.7 months before onset. No statistical method was used to fix the sample size in advance, and group allocation was not hidden from the investigators. Most expanded thyroid clonotypes (frequency above 0.001) were also detected in blood, suggesting blood repertoires may reflect thyroid immune responses. In cross-validation, a model built on a 13 V-J signature told ophthalmopathy apart from stable hyperthyroidism with roughly 87% sensitivity and roughly 81% specificity, and in testing the same model reached 80%/75%.

V is clipped by 2 bases and J by 2 bases, and the sequence between their germline boundaries is 16 bases long. Spanning cysteine to phenylalanine, the CDR3 consists of 16 amino acids. CDR3 DNA only is kept here, 48 bases in frame from base 1. The germline V gene yields MNHEY for CDR1 and SVGEGT for CDR2. Stable Graves' hyperthyroidism was defined as the absence of progression to ophthalmopathy over 18 months of follow-up. Hyperthyroidism patients were newly diagnosed, had a disease duration of under 2 months, and were aged 18 to 65 years. Patients with uncontrolled infections, other autoimmune diseases, pregnancy or lactation were excluded. Diagnoses were established on the basis of clinical symptoms, serum thyroxine and TRAb, thyroid ultrasound, and orbital computed tomography. Ficoll-Paque density gradient centrifugation was used to isolate PBMCs from about 9 ml of fresh peripheral blood. Trizol reagent was used to extract total RNA, and RNA quality was then checked on an Agilent 2100 Bioanalyzer.

TCR beta CDR3 regions were amplified from RNA transcripts. For the first round of RT-PCR on the TCR CDR3, the HTBI primer set was used together with the Qiagen OneStep RT-PCR kit. Libraries were constructed in a second round of multiplex PCR, after which size selection and purification were performed. Sequencing of the libraries was done on an Illumina HiSeq2000 using paired-end 100 bp reads. The original methods were these. SOAPnuke was used to process the raw data, removing reads that contained adapters or uncalled bases, had a mean Phred below 15, or lacked an exact match to the constant primer or identifier. COPE v1.2.5 was used to merge the high-quality paired reads, and each unique nucleotide sequence was defined as a clonotype. MiTCR v1.1 was used to align clonotypes to the IMGT TRBV, TRBD and TRBJ reference segments. Analysis was restricted to V-J combinations with a frequency above 0.0001, which covered about 99% of repertoires. The TCS score was defined as the ratio of F50 (clonal expansion) to E x V (chaos), calculated using BLOSUM62-based TCRdist between CDR3 peptides within each V-J. Welch's t-statistics and random forest reduced approximately 520 V-J features to 13, which were used in a naive Bayes classifier (R e1071). TCRdb's own reprocessing of the public reads used fastp at Q25 and MiXCR and kept productive beta chains. Rows matching on CDR3 protein sequence are summarized as one entry with the most common DNA and genes. The V and J calls reflect TCRdb's pipeline rather than the authors' work. The sample includes some 740,000 distinct CDR3 sequences, with around 13% observed a single time. The ten largest account for 10% to 13% of the sample.

This sequence was found in a woman younger than 30 with Graves' hyperthyroidism. Material: blood. The chain was built from TRBV6-2 or TRBV6-3 and TRBJ2-7, and TRBD2 may be the D gene, going by 6 matching bases. Here is the DNA: TGTGCCAGCAGTTACGAGTCGCTAGCGAGCCCCTACGAGCAGTACTTC. It specifies CASSYESLASPYEQYF.